One and the same sample provided the 27 T cell receptor beta chains below, sequenced in a study of blood T cell repertoires in COVID-19. Clones were sequenced by immunoSEQ multiplex PCR, and TCRdb holds only the in-frame ones, with some missing. The sample lists some 410,000 clones; 70% to 90% were seen once. Input material: PBMCs or T cells enriched from blood (not recorded which). The receptors were sampled from a woman younger than 45 with acute COVID-19.

The CDR3: CASSLLRRGGYEQYF. DNA of the CDR3: TGTGCCAGCAGCTTGCTCCGAAGGGGGGGTTACGAGCAGTACTTC. J is TRBJ2-7 and V is TRBV5-6, with TRBD2 as a possible D gene (7 bases). Between the trimmed V and J ends, which lost 1 base and 4 bases, there was a span of 15 bases. The CDR3 covers 15 residues. Germline V gives CDR1 SGHDT, CDR2 YYEEEE.

This clone has more than one count but fewer than ten. The V gene is TRBV12-2, the J gene TRBJ2-7; the table's D call of TRBD2 was not tested on the DNA. TRBV12-2 is designated a pseudogene. The CDR3 covers 13 residues. The CDR3 nucleotides are TGTGCAAGTCGCTTATTCTGCCGGGACGAGCAGTACTTC. Its protein is CASRLFCRDEQYF.

The J gene is TRBJ2-1, the V gene TRBV5-4; 7 bases map to TRBD2. J gave up 6 bases and V 7 bases, and 19 bases lay outside the gene matches. The CDR3 is 17 amino acids. The germline V gene has CDR1 SGHNT and CDR2 YYREEE (reference sequence). The CDR3 here is CASVLPGGDYPFNEQFF. The DNA of the CDR3 is TGTGCCAGCGTATTACCCGGTGGGGACTATCCTTTCAATGAGCAGTTCTTC. Supplemented by reference TRBV5-4 and TRBJ2-1, the full variable domain reads ETGVTQSPTHLIKTRGQQVTLRCSSQSGHNTVSWYQQALGQGPQFIFQYYREEENGRGNFPPRFSGLQFPNYSSELNVNALELDDSALYLCASVLPGGDYPFNEQFFGPGTRLTVL.

The genes are TRBV5-6 and TRBJ1-5; 7 bases line up with TRBD1. The CDR3 has 15 residues. Germline V gene sequence: CDR1 SGHDT, CDR2 YYEEEE. The J segment lost 2 bases and the V segment lost 0 bases, leaving 2 bases of the junction unmatched. The CDR3 is CASSLGTGRNQPQHF. The CDR3 region has the DNA TGTGCCAGCAGCTTGGGGACAGGACGCAATCAGCCCCAGCATTTT.

The V call is TRBV6-7, the J call TRBJ2-2, with D possibly matching TRBD1 (6 bases). TRBV6-7 is an ORF; its function is uncertain. Trimming pared 6 bases from V and 2 bases from J, leaving 13 bases between. This CDR3 region has 15 residues. CDR3 region: CASRSGTRNTGELFF. The CDR3 DNA follows: TGTGCCAGCAGATCCGGGACAAGAAACACCGGGGAGCTGTTTTTT.

This clone was seen once. This chain links TRBV7-9 with TRBJ2-7; D perhaps matches TRBD1 (6 bases). V was clipped by 4 bases and J by 0 bases, with 19 bases between them. This CDR3 is built from 17 residues. Germline CDR1 SEHNR, CDR2 FQNEAQ (reference sequence). The CDR3 DNA reads as TGTGCCAGCAGCTCTCTCCCCACAGGGCCAAGCTCCTACGAGCAGTACTTC. Encoded protein: CASSSLPTGPSSYEQYF.

The chain employs TRBV7-8 and TRBJ1-5; D gene ambiguous. The germline CDR1 and CDR2 sequences are SGHVS and FQNEAQ. The length of the CDR3 is 17 residues. With 5 bases removed from V and 5 bases from J, the gap between germline ends came to 22 bases. The chain's CDR3 is CASSLPPFQVWDQPQHF. CDR3 nucleotides: TGTGCCAGCAGCCTCCCCCCCTTTCAGGTCTGGGATCAGCCCCAGCATTTT.

V and J are TRBV7-9 and TRBJ2-3; TRBD2 aligns across 12 bases. The CDR3 length is 19 residues. Germline V gene lookup returns CDR1 SEHNR and CDR2 FQNEAQ (reference sequence). The V and J ends lost 6 bases and 0 bases, in that order; junction bases with no gene match: 13. In DNA form, the CDR3 reads TGTGCCAGCAGACGCCCTACTAGCGGGGGGAAATATAGCACAGATACGCAGTATTTT. Amino acid sequence: CASRRPTSGGKYSTDTQYF.

This chain connects TRBV7-9 to TRBJ1-6; 10 nucleotides agree with TRBD1. The V and J ends lost 5 bases and 7 bases, in that order; junction bases with no gene match: 8. This CDR3 has 16 amino acids. Germline assignment: CDR1 SEHNR and CDR2 FQNEAQ (reference sequence). Written as DNA, the CDR3 is TGTGCCAGCAGCCAAGGGGACAGGGGTCGAAATTCACCCCTCCACTTT. Translation gives CASSQGDRGRNSPLHF.

The rearrangement joins TRBV19 to TRBJ2-4, with D possibly being TRBD2 (7 bases). Germline V gene data show CDR1 as LNHDA and CDR2 as SQIVND (reference sequence). V was cut by 6 bases and J by 1 base, with 16 bases left in between. The CDR3 contains 16 residues. In DNA form, the CDR3 reads TGTGCCAGTAGCCCCCGCGGGGGCAGGGCCAAAAACATTCAGTACTTC. This codes for CASSPRGGRAKNIQYF.

In nucleotides, the CDR3 is TGTGCCAGCAGTGAGTTGGGTAGCGCATCTGGGGCCAACGTCCTGACTTTC. Amino acid sequence: CASSELGSASGANVLTF. J is TRBJ2-6 and V is TRBV6-1; perhaps TRBD2 as D (5 bases). The germline V gene encodes CDR1 MNHNS and CDR2 SASEGT. The CDR3 spans 17 residues. Trimming shortened V by 3 bases and J by 1 base, and 13 bases separated the two germline ends.

V is TRBV2 and J is TRBJ1-5, with a weak D call TRBD1 (5 bases). Looked up from germline, CDR1 is SNHLY and CDR2 is FYNNEI. The CDR3 is 13 residues long. Trimming pared 8 bases from V and 4 bases from J, leaving 12 bases between. This CDR3 is CASGGGYNQPQHF. The CDR3 DNA is TGTGCCAGCGGGGGAGGATATAATCAGCCCCAGCATTTT.

This chain connects TRBV29-1 to TRBJ2-3; possibly TRBD2 for D (7 bases). CDR3 length: 13 residues. CDR1 is SQVTM, CDR2 ANQGSEA, per germline. The V end was cut by 3 bases, the J end by 6 bases, with 13 bases between. Here the CDR3 reads CSVEARGGDTQYF. The CDR3 coding sequence is TGCAGCGTTGAGGCGAGGGGGGGGGATACGCAGTATTTT.

This clone was seen just once. The chain links TRBV12-3 or TRBV12-4 to TRBJ1-2; unclear D gene. The V gene lost 3 bases and the J gene lost 6 bases, with 5 bases spanning the gap. The CDR3 sequence is 11 residues long. CDR3 amino acids: CASSFTNGYTF. The CDR3 coding sequence is TGTGCCAGCAGTTTCACAAATGGCTACACCTTC.

The chain couples TRBV19 to TRBJ1-1; TRBD1 matches 7 bases. The trim removed 4 bases at V and 1 base at J, leaving 9 bases unmatched. Germline V gives CDR1 LNHDA, CDR2 SQIVND (reference sequence). This CDR3 region has 16 residues. The chain's CDR3 is CASSSPTGAWNTEAFF. The CDR3 DNA follows: TGTGCCAGTAGTAGTCCCACAGGGGCCTGGAACACTGAAGCTTTCTTT.

V and J are TRBV7-6 and TRBJ2-3, with 7 bases fitting TRBD1. The CDR3 is 15 residues long. CDR1 and CDR2 from the germline V gene are SGHVS and FNYEAQ. J lost 5 bases, V lost 6 bases, and 11 bases had no gene match. CDR3 sequence reads: CASRLGQSQGDTQYF. CDR3 in DNA: TGTGCCAGCAGGTTGGGACAGTCCCAAGGAGATACGCAGTATTTT.

This clone was seen only once. This rearrangement joins TRBV19 to TRBJ1-4; TRBD1 aligns across 10 bases. The CDR3 extends over 17 amino acids. Trimming at V came to 3 bases and at J to 10 bases, leaving 14 bases not matched to a gene. CDR1 is LNHDA and CDR2 is SQIVND in the germline V gene (reference sequence). CDR3 protein: CASSMKGQGNSIGKLFF. The CDR3 DNA reads TGTGCCAGTAGTATGAAGGGACAGGGGAACTCGATCGGAAAACTGTTTTTT.

This clone has a handful of counts. V gene TRBV11-2 combines with J gene TRBJ1-1; D unresolved. The CDR3 sequence is 13 residues long. Germline V gene data show CDR1 as SGHAT and CDR2 as FQNNGV. The V and J ends lost 6 bases and 1 base respectively, with 9 bases between them. Here the CDR3 reads CASSRSGNTEAFF. CDR3 DNA sequence: TGTGCCAGCAGTAGAAGCGGGAACACTGAAGCTTTCTTT.

The chain uses TRBV19 and TRBJ1-2, with 7 bases lining up with TRBD1. This CDR3 has 14 residues. Germline lookup yields CDR1 LNHDA and CDR2 SQIVND (reference sequence). The ends lost 4 bases at V and 7 bases at J; junction bases unmatched: 9. The CDR3 DNA reads TGTGCCAGTAGTACCTCCGGGACAGAAGGTGGCTACACCTTC. Its translation is CASSTSGTEGGYTF.

J is TRBJ2-3 and V is TRBV2; TRBD2 matches 13 bases. Per the germline V gene, CDR1 is SNHLY and CDR2 is FYNNEI. Trimming removed 6 bases from V and 1 base from J; junction bases left unmatched: 4. The CDR3 is made up of 16 amino acids. CDR3 nucleotide sequence: TGTGCCAGCAGCCCCGGGACTAGCGGGGGCACAGATACGCAGTATTTT. Translated: CASSPGTSGGTDTQYF. Together with reference TRBV2 and TRBJ2-3, the CDR3 gives the full variable domain: EPEVTQTPSHQVTQMGQEVILRCVPISNHLYFYWYRQILGQKVEFLVSFYNNEISEKSEIFDDQFSVERPDGSNFTLKIRSTKLEDSAMYFCASSPGTSGGTDTQYFGPGTRLTVL.

This chain connects TRBV4-3 to TRBJ1-2; D may be TRBD1 (5 bases). Germline CDR1 LGHNA, CDR2 YSLEER. V was clipped by 0 bases and J by 9 bases, with 14 bases between them. This CDR3 is 14 amino acids long. DNA of the CDR3: TGCGCCAGCAGCCAAGATGCGGGGGGTGTGAGCTACACCTTC. Translated: CASSQDAGGVSYTF.

J is TRBJ1-1 and V is TRBV13, with TRBD1 matching over 7 bases. The length of the CDR3 is 14 residues. The ends lost 5 bases at V and 1 base at J; junction bases unmatched: 4. Looked up from germline, CDR1 is PRHDT and CDR2 is FYEKMQ (reference sequence). CDR3 protein: CASSNRQGNTEAFF. CDR3 nucleotides: TGTGCCAGCAGCAACCGACAGGGGAACACTGAAGCTTTCTTT.

The chain combines TRBV5-1 with TRBJ1-1; TRBD1 aligns across 8 bases. This CDR3 is 16 amino acids long. Per the germline V gene, CDR1 is SGHRS and CDR2 is YFSETQ. V lost 0 bases and J lost 1; bases outside the gene matches: 5. The CDR3 is CASSLGTGRPNTEAFF. CDR3 nucleotides: TGCGCCAGCAGCTTGGGGACAGGGAGGCCGAACACTGAAGCTTTCTTT. Together with reference TRBV5-1 and TRBJ1-1, the CDR3 gives the full variable domain: KAGVTQTPRYLIKTRGQQVTLSCSPISGHRSVSWYQQTPGQGLQFLFEYFSETQRNKGNFPGRFSGRQFSNSRSEMNVSTLELGDSALYLCASSLGTGRPNTEAFFGQGTRLTVV.

This sequence joins TRBV5-1 and TRBJ2-7; 9 nucleotides agree with TRBD1. This CDR3 region has 15 residues. The J segment lost 0 bases and the V segment lost 0 bases, leaving 1 base of the junction unmatched. The germline V gene encodes CDR1 SGHRS and CDR2 YFSETQ. CDR3 nucleotides: TGCGCCAGCAGCTTGGGGACAGGGGCCTCCTACGAGCAGTACTTC. As protein: CASSLGTGASYEQYF. The variable domain in full, completed from reference TRBV5-1 and TRBJ2-7, reads KAGVTQTPRYLIKTRGQQVTLSCSPISGHRSVSWYQQTPGQGLQFLFEYFSETQRNKGNFPGRFSGRQFSNSRSEMNVSTLELGDSALYLCASSLGTGASYEQYFGPGTRLTVT.

This clone was observed a handful of times. The chain links TRBV6-4 to TRBJ2-2; TRBD1 is a possible D gene (6 bases). The germline gives CDR1 MRHNA, CDR2 SNTAGT. The ends were cut back, 8 bases at V and 1 base at J, with 11 bases in the middle. The CDR3 has 14 residues. The CDR3 reads CASGVTGNTGELFF. The CDR3 DNA follows: TGTGCCAGCGGGGTGACAGGGAACACCGGGGAGCTGTTTTTT.

V and J are TRBV7-2 and TRBJ1-2, with 10 bases identical to TRBD1. V lost 5 bases, J lost 4 bases, and 7 bases stayed unmatched. CDR1 is SGHTA, CDR2 FQGNSA, per germline. This CDR3 region has 15 residues. For the CDR3, the DNA is TGTGCCAGCAGCCCACCCGGGACAGGGGTCTATGGCTACACCTTC. It specifies CASSPPGTGVYGYTF.

The chain links TRBV2 to TRBJ1-1; the D gene is possibly TRBD1 (5 bases). Germline loops: CDR1 SNHLY, CDR2 FYNNEI. Deletions cut 2 bases from V and 4 bases from J, with 14 bases between. The CDR3 runs to 15 residues. The CDR3 DNA follows: TGTGCCAGCAGTGAAAGGAAGGGGATCCCCACTGAAGCTTTCTTT. It specifies CASSERKGIPTEAFF.